These 19 T cell receptor beta chains share one sample of origin, sequenced in a study of neoadjuvant anti-PD-1 for oral cavity cancer. Time point of the sample: after neoadjuvant nivolumab, at surgical resection. Clones were sequenced by immunoSEQ multiplex PCR, and TCRdb holds only the in-frame ones, with some missing. The sample has under 6,500 clones, 45% to 60% seen once. Sequences were derived from tumor tissue, sampled after nivolumab (anti-PD-1) treatment. Every receptor here comes from a person between 35 and 79 years old with oral cavity squamous cell carcinoma.

A few counts support this clone. The J gene is TRBJ2-2, the V gene TRBV28, with TRBD2 as a possible D gene (5 bases). V was cut by 6 bases and J by 1 base, with 6 bases left in between. This CDR3 is built from 13 residues. The V gene's germline CDR1 is MDHEN and CDR2 SYDVKM. The chain's CDR3 is CASRDLNTGELFF. The CDR3, as DNA: TGTGCCAGCAGGGACTTGAACACCGGGGAGCTGTTTTTT.

This clone was detected a few times. The rearrangement uses TRBV2 and TRBJ1-5; 8 nucleotides agree with TRBD1. This CDR3 region has 16 residues. V trimming: 6 bases; J trimming: 7 bases; junction bases outside the gene matches: 14. The germline V gene has CDR1 SNHLY and CDR2 FYNNEI. In DNA, the CDR3 is TGTGCCAGCAGCGCTCGAGGACAGGGAGCGGGACAGCCCCAGCATTTT. Translating gives CASSARGQGAGQPQHF.

The rearrangement uses TRBV6-1 and TRBJ2-7; the D is unclear. The ends were cut back, 1 base at V and 4 bases at J, with 14 bases in the middle. The CDR3 extends over 15 amino acids. Germline-derived CDR1 and CDR2 are MNHNS and SASEGT. CDR3 loop: CASSEVSLGSYEQYF. The CDR3 bases are TGTGCCAGCAGTGAAGTTAGTTTGGGTTCTTACGAGCAGTACTTC.

The rearrangement uses TRBV19 and TRBJ2-7, with 9 bases lining up with TRBD1. V lost 5 bases to trimming and J lost 5 bases; unmatched junction nucleotides: 10. Germline assignment: CDR1 LNHDA and CDR2 SQIVND (reference sequence). The CDR3 is 15 residues long. Written as DNA, the CDR3 is TGTGCCAGTAGTGCAGGGACAGGGCGAAGGGACGAGCAGTACTTC. The encoded protein is CASSAGTGRRDEQYF.

The V gene is TRBV18, the J gene TRBJ2-2; weak D call: TRBD2 (5 bases). The V end was cut by 2 bases, the J end by 6 bases, with 10 bases between. The CDR3 is 14 amino acids. Per the germline V gene, CDR1 is KGHSH and CDR2 is LQKENI. Here the CDR3 reads CASSPEWGAGELFF. CDR3 nucleotides: TGTGCCAGCTCACCAGAATGGGGAGCCGGGGAGCTGTTTTTT.

This clone was seen a few times. For the CDR3, the DNA is TGTGCCACCAGCAGAGTCGGTGGGACTAGCAGAGAGACCCAGTACTTC. It specifies CATSRVGGTSRETQYF. The chain carries TRBV15 and TRBJ2-5; TRBD2 matches at 9 bases. CDR3 length equals 16 residues. The germline CDR1 and CDR2 sequences are LNHNV and YYDKDF (reference sequence). V lost 1 base, J lost 4 bases, and 7 bases stayed unmatched.

The chain uses TRBV14 and TRBJ2-1; D uncertain. V lost 4 bases and J 11 bases, leaving 21 bases between the germline ends. CDR1 is SGHDN and CDR2 is FVKESK in the germline V gene. This CDR3 has 15 amino acids. CDR3 bases: TGTGCCAGCAGCCCGGGCTTCGTTTCGGGTGAGAAGCAGTTCTTC. Amino acid sequence: CASSPGFVSGEKQFF.

This clone is judged medium-sized. The chain uses TRBV4-2 and TRBJ2-7; 7 bases match TRBD1. Germline lookup yields CDR1 LGHNA and CDR2 YNFKEQ. The V gene end was trimmed by 2 bases and the J gene end by 3 bases; junction bases not matched to a gene: 1. CDR3 size: 13 residues. CDR3 bases: TGTGCCAGCAGCCAAAGACAGGGCTACGAGCAGTACTTC. Encoded protein: CASSQRQGYEQYF.

The chain employs TRBV11-2 and TRBJ2-7; 7 positions match TRBD1. The CDR3 spans 15 residues. Per germline, CDR1 SGHAT and CDR2 FQNNGV. V gave up 5 bases and J gave up 4 bases; unmatched junction bases: 11. CDR3 sequence: CASSPNDREGYEQYF. The CDR3 bases are TGTGCCAGCAGCCCAAACGACAGGGAAGGGTACGAGCAGTACTTC.

This clone was recorded a few times. The chain carries TRBV2 and TRBJ1-5; 7 bases match TRBD1. V was pared by 6 bases and J by 10 bases, with 9 bases of the junction left unmatched. The CDR3 runs 13 residues. Germline assignment: CDR1 SNHLY and CDR2 FYNNEI. The CDR3 DNA sequence: TGTGCCAGCAGCTTCTCCGACAGGGAACCCCAGCATTTT. Amino acids: CASSFSDREPQHF.

The chain combines TRBV14 with TRBJ1-1; no firm D call. Per the germline V gene, CDR1 is SGHDN and CDR2 is FVKESK. The CDR3 covers 17 residues. V was trimmed by 2 bases and J by 6 bases, leaving 22 bases between them. The CDR3 reads CASSQNKVWGEWAEAFF. DNA of the CDR3: TGTGCCAGCAGCCAAAATAAGGTCTGGGGTGAGTGGGCTGAAGCTTTCTTT.

The gene calls are TRBV19 and TRBJ2-4, with unresolved D. The V gene's germline CDR1 is LNHDA and CDR2 SQIVND (reference sequence). Trimming took 3 bases from V and 7 from J, leaving 4 bases between them. The CDR3 has 11 amino acids. The CDR3 coding sequence is TGTGCCAGTAGTATGAGGAACATTCAGTACTTC. Translated, it gives CASSMRNIQYF. The whole variable domain, filled in from reference TRBV19 and TRBJ2-4, reads DGGITQSPKYLFRKEGQNVTLSCEQNLNHDAMYWYRQDPGQGLRLIYYSQIVNDFQKGDIAEGYSVSREKKESFPLTVTSAQKNPTAFYLCASSMRNIQYFGAGTRLSVL.

The J gene is TRBJ1-5, the V gene TRBV6-6; 7 bases line up with TRBD1. V shed 8 bases, J shed 1 base, and the junction held 11 bases outside the gene matches. This CDR3 spans 16 amino acids. Looked up from germline, CDR1 is MNHNY and CDR2 is SVGAGI (reference sequence). The CDR3 DNA reads TGTGCCAGCCAGACAGGGAAAGGATTCAGCAATCAGCCCCAGCATTTT. The encoded protein is CASQTGKGFSNQPQHF.

Only a few counts were recorded for this clone. The V gene is TRBV6-5, the J gene TRBJ1-4; 7 bases align to TRBD1. J lost 5 bases, V lost 6 bases, and 9 bases had no gene match. Per germline, CDR1 MNHEY and CDR2 SVGAGI. The CDR3 contains 15 residues. CDR3 sequence reads: CASSPWETGNEKLFF. The CDR3, as DNA: TGTGCCAGCAGCCCTTGGGAGACAGGGAATGAAAAACTGTTTTTT.

In its sample, this clone was seen a few times. The V gene is TRBV28, the J gene TRBJ1-2; a possible D gene is TRBD1 (5 bases). CDR3 length equals 14 residues. CDR1 and CDR2 from the germline V gene are MDHEN and SYDVKM. Trimming pared 1 base from V and 7 bases from J, leaving 13 bases between. Written as DNA, the CDR3 is TGTGCCAGCAGTTTATCGGCAGGGCGGGGTGGCTACACCTTC. Its translation: CASSLSAGRGGYTF.

V and J are TRBV13 and TRBJ2-2; a possible D gene is TRBD1 (5 bases). CDR1 and CDR2 (germline): PRHDT, FYEKMQ (reference sequence). CDR3 length: 14 amino acids. Trimming removed 5 bases at V and 6 bases at J, with 13 bases between. CDR3 nucleotide sequence: TGTGCCAGCAGCGTGGGGCTAAAGTCCGGGGAGCTGTTTTTT. Protein sequence: CASSVGLKSGELFF.

V is TRBV5-1 and J is TRBJ2-3; D is possibly TRBD1 (5 bases). Trimming removed 5 bases from V and 0 bases from J, with 16 bases in between. This CDR3 is 16 amino acids long. Per germline, CDR1 SGHRS and CDR2 YFSETQ. CDR3 in amino acids: CASSFARVQSTDTQYF. Here the CDR3 DNA reads TGCGCCAGCAGTTTCGCCAGGGTCCAAAGCACAGATACGCAGTATTTT.

The gene calls are TRBV7-2 and TRBJ1-2; a possible D gene is TRBD1 (5 bases). Germline assignment: CDR1 SGHTA and CDR2 FQGNSA. V shed 5 bases and J shed 0 bases, with 13 bases lying between them. The CDR3 runs 15 residues. The CDR3 bases are TGTGCCAGCAGCCGAAGACAGCCGGCTAACTATGGCTACACCTTC. It yields the protein CASSRRQPANYGYTF.

The chain recombines TRBV11-2 with TRBJ1-1; 7 positions match TRBD1. The germline gives CDR1 SGHAT, CDR2 FQNNGV. Unmatched junction bases numbered 9, after V lost 6 bases and J lost 5 bases. The CDR3 spans 14 residues. CDR3 sequence reads: CASSVTGVGTEAFF. The CDR3 nucleotides read TGTGCCAGCAGTGTTACAGGGGTTGGAACTGAAGCTTTCTTT.